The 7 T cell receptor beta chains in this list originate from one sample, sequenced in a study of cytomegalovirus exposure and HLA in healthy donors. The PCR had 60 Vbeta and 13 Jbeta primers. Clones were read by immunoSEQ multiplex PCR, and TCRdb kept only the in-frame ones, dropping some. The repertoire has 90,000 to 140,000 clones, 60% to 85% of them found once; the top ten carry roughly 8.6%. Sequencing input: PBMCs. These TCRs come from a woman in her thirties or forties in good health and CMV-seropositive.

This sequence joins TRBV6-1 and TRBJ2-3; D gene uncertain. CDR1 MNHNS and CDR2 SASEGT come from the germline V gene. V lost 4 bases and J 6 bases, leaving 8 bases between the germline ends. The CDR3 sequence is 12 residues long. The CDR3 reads CASSGPVDTQYF. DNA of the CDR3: TGTGCCAGCAGTGGCCCGGTTGATACGCAGTATTTT.

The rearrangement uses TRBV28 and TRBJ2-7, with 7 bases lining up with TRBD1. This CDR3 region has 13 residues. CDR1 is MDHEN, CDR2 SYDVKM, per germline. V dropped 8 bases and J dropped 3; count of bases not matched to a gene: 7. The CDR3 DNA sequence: TGTGCCAGCGGGATCAGGGGGAACTACGAGCAGTACTTC. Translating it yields CASGIRGNYEQYF.

CDR3 sequence (DNA): TGTGCCAGCAGCCCTCAGAGGGGCAATCAGCCCCAGCATTTT. Translation gives CASSPQRGNQPQHF. The genes are TRBV7-2 and TRBJ1-5, with D unclear. V was trimmed by 5 bases and J by 2 bases, leaving 10 bases between them. This CDR3 region has 14 residues. Germline assignment: CDR1 SGHTA and CDR2 FQGNSA.

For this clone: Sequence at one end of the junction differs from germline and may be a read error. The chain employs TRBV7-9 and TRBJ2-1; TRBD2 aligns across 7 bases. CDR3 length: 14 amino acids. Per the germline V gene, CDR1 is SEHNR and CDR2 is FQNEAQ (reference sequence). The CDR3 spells CSSSFGGSYNEQFF. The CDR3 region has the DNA TGTTCCAGCAGCTTCGGGGGGTCCTACAATGAGCAGTTCTTC.

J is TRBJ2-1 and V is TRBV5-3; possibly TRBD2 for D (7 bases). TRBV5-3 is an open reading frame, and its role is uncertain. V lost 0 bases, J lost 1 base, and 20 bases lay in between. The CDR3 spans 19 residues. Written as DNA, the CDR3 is TGTGCCAGAAGCTTGGTTGCGGGGGCCCATAAATTATCCTACAATGAGCAGTTCTTC. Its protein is CARSLVAGAHKLSYNEQFF.

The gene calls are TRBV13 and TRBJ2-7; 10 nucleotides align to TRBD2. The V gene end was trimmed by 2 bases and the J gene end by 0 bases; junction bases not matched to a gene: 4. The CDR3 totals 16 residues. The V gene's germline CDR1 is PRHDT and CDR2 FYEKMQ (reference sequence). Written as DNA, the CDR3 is TGTGCCAGCAGCTTATTAGGACTAGCGGACTCCTACGAGCAGTACTTC. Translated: CASSLLGLADSYEQYF. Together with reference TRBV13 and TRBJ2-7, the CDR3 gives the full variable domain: AAGVIQSPRHLIKEKRETATLKCYPIPRHDTVYWYQQGPGQDPQFLISFYEKMQSDKGSIPDRFSAQQFSDYHSELNMSSLELGDSALYFCASSLLGLADSYEQYFGPGTRLTVT.

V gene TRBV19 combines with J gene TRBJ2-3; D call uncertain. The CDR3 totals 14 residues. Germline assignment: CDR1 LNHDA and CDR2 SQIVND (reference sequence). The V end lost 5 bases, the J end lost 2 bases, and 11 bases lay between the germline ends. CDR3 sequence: CASSVSEPTDTQYF. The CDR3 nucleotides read TGTGCCAGTAGTGTCAGTGAACCCACAGATACGCAGTATTTT.